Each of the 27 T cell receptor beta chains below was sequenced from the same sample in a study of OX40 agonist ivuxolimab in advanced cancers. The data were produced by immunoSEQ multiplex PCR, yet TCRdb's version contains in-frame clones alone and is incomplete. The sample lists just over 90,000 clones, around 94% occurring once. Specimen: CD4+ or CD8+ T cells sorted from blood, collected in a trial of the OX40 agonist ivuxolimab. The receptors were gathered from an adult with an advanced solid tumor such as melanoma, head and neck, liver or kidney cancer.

CDR3 loop: CASSSWTGLSEAFF. The CDR3 DNA follows: TGTGCCAGCAGCTCTTGGACAGGGTTGTCTGAAGCTTTCTTT. V and J are TRBV9 and TRBJ1-1, with 8 bases lining up with TRBD1. Germline lookup yields CDR1 SGDLS and CDR2 YYNGEE. The CDR3 spans 14 residues. V lost 4 bases, J lost 6 bases, and 8 bases stayed unmatched.

As DNA, the CDR3 is TGTGCCAGCAGCGGTACGGGGGGCGTTTGGTCACCCCTCCACTTT. As protein: CASSGTGGVWSPLHF. This rearrangement joins TRBV7-2 to TRBJ1-6; weak D call: TRBD1 (6 bases). CDR3 length: 15 residues. Germline V CDR1 and CDR2: SGHTA, FQGNSA. V was pared by 5 bases and J by 10 bases, with 18 bases between. Complete variable domain (other parts from reference TRBV7-2 and TRBJ1-6): GAGVSQSPSNKVTEKGKDVELRCDPISGHTALYWYRQSLGQGLEFLIYFQGNSAPDKSGLPSDRFSAERTGGSVSTLTIQRTQQEDSAVYLCASSGTGGVWSPLHFGNGTRLTVT.

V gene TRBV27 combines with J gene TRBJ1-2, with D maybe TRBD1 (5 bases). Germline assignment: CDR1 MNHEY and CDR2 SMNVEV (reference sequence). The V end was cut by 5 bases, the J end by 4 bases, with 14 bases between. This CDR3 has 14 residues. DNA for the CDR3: TGTGCCAGCAGTCCCCAGGGCGGGGGCTATGGCTACACCTTC. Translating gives CASSPQGGGYGYTF.

CDR3 protein: CASSYSRQNTEAFF. DNA of the CDR3: TGTGCCAGCAGTTACTCCAGACAGAACACTGAAGCTTTCTTT. The chain employs TRBV6-5 and TRBJ1-1, with D unclear. Germline values: CDR1 MNHEY, CDR2 SVGAGI. With 0 bases removed from V and 1 base from J, the gap between germline ends came to 6 bases. The CDR3 sequence is 14 residues long.

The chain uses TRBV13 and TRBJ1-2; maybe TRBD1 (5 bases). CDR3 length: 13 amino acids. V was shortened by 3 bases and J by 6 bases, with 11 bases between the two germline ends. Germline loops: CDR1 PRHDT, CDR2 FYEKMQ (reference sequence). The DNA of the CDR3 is TGTGCCAGCAGCTTGCGGGGGTCTGATGGCTACACCTTC. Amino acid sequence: CASSLRGSDGYTF. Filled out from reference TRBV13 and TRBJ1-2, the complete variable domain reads AAGVIQSPRHLIKEKRETATLKCYPIPRHDTVYWYQQGPGQDPQFLISFYEKMQSDKGSIPDRFSAQQFSDYHSELNMSSLELGDSALYFCASSLRGSDGYTFGSGTRLTVV.

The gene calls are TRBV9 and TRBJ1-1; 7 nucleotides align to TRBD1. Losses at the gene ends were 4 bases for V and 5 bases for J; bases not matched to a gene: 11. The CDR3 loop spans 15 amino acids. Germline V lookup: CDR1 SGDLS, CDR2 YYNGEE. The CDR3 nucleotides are TGTGCCAGCAGCCGGGAACGACAGGGTAATACTGAAGCTTTCTTT. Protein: CASSRERQGNTEAFF.

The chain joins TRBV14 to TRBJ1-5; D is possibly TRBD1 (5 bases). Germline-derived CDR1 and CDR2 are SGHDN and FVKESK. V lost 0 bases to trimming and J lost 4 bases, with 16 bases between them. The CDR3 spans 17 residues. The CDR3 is CASSQEGFGGRNQPQHF. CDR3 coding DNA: TGTGCCAGCAGCCAAGAAGGATTCGGGGGGAGGAATCAGCCCCAGCATTTT.

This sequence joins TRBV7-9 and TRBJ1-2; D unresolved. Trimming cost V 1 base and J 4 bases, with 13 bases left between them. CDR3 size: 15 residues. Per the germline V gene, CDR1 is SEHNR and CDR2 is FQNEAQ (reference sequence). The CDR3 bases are TGTGCCAGCAGCTTAGGAGGTCCGAAAATCTATGGCTACACCTTC. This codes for CASSLGGPKIYGYTF. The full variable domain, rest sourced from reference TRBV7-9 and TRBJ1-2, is DTGVSQNPRHKITKRGQNVTFRCDPISEHNRLYWYRQTLGQGPEFLTYFQNEAQLEKSRLLSDRFSAERPKGSFSTLEIQRTEQGDSAMYLCASSLGGPKIYGYTFGSGTRLTVV.

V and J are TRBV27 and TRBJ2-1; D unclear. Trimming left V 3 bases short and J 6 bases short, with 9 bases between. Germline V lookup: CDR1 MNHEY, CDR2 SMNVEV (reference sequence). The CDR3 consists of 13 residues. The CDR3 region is CASSFRACNEQFF. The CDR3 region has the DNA TGTGCCAGCAGTTTTAGAGCCTGCAATGAGCAGTTCTTC.

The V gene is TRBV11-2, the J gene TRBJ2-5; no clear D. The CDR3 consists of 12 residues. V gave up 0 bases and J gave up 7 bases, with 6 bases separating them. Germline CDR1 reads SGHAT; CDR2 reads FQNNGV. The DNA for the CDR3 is TGTGCCAGCAGCTTAGAGCCGGGGACCCAGTACTTC. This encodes CASSLEPGTQYF. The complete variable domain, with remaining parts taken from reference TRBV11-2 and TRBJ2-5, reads EAGVAQSPRYKIIEKRQSVAFWCNPISGHATLYWYQQILGQGPKLLIQFQNNGVVDDSQLPKDRFSAERLKGVDSTLKIQPAKLEDSAVYLCASSLEPGTQYFGPGTRLLVL.

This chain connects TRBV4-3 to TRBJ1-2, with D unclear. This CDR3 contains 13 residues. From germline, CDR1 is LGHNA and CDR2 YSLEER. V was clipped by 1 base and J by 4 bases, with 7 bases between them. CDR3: CASSQGGSYGYTF. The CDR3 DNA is TGCGCCAGCAGCCAAGGCGGCAGCTATGGCTACACCTTC.

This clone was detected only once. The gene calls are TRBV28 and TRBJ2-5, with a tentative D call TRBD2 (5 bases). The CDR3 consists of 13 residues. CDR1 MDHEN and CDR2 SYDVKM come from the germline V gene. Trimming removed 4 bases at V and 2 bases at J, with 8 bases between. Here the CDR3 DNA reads TGTGCCAGCAGTTCCCGGGGTCAAGAGACCCAGTACTTC. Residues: CASSSRGQETQYF.

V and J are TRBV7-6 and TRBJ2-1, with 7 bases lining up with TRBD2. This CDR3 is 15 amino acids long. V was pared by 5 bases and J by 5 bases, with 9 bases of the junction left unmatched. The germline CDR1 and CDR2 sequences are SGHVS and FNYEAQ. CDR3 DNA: TGTGCCAGCAGCCCTAAGCGGGGACGGGACAATGAGCAGTTCTTC. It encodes CASSPKRGRDNEQFF.

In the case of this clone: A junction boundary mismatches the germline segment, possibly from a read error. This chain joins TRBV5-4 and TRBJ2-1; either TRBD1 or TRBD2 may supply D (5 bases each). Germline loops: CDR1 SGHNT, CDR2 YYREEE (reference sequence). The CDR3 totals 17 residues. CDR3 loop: CASSLAGTELRDNEQFF. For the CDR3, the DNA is TGTGCCAGCAGTTTGGCCGGGACCGAGCTCCGTGACAATGAGCAGTTCTTC.

The CDR3 DNA reads as TGTGCCAGCAGCTCCACAGGATTCCATCAGCCCCAGCATTTT. Protein: CASSSTGFHQPQHF. The V gene is TRBV11-3, the J gene TRBJ1-5, with D possibly matching TRBD1 (5 bases). Trimming took 4 bases from V and 5 from J, leaving 12 bases between them. The length of the CDR3 is 14 residues. The germline CDR1 and CDR2 sequences are SGHNT and YENEEA.

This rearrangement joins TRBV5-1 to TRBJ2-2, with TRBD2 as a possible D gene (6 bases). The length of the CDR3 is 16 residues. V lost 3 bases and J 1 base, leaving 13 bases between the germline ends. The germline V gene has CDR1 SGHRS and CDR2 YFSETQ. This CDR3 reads CASSSIREKNTGELFF. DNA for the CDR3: TGCGCCAGCAGCTCGATCCGGGAGAAGAACACCGGGGAGCTGTTTTTT.

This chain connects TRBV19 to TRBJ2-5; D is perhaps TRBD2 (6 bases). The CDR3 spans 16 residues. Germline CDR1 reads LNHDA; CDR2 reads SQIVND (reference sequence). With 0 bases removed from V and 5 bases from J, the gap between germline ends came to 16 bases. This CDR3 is CASSIDGTRGGETQYF. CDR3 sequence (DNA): TGTGCCAGTAGTATAGATGGGACTCGGGGCGGGGAGACCCAGTACTTC. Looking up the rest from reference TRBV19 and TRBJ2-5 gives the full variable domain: DGGITQSPKYLFRKEGQNVTLSCEQNLNHDAMYWYRQDPGQGLRLIYYSQIVNDFQKGDIAEGYSVSREKKESFPLTVTSAQKNPTAFYLCASSIDGTRGGETQYFGPGTRLLVL.

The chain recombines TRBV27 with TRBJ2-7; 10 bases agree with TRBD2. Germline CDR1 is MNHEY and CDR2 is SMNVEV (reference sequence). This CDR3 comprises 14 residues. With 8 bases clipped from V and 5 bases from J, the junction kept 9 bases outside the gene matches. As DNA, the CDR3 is TGTGCCAGCTCACGGACTAGCGGTTTCCACGAGCAGTACTTC. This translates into CASSRTSGFHEQYF.

Here the CDR3 DNA reads TGTGCCAGTAGTATAGGTGGGCTAGCGGGGAGCCGGGAGACCCAGTACTTC. Translating gives CASSIGGLAGSRETQYF. The chain has TRBV19 and TRBJ2-5, with TRBD2 identical over 9 bases. V was pared by 1 base and J by 5 bases, with 11 bases of the junction left unmatched. Germline loops: CDR1 LNHDA, CDR2 SQIVND (reference sequence). The CDR3 covers 17 residues.

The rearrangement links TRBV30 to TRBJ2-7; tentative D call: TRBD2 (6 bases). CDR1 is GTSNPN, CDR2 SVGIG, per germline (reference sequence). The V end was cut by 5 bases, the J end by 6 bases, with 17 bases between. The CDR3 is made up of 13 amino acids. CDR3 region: CAWAGTEGPEQYF. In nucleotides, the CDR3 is TGTGCCTGGGCCGGGACGGAGGGCCCCGAGCAGTACTTC.

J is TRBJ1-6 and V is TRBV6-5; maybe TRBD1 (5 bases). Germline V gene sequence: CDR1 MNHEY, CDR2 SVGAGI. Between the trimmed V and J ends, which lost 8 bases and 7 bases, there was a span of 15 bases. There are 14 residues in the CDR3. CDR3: CASGPPGRNSPLHF. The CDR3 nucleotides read TGTGCCAGCGGCCCCCCGGGACGGAATTCACCCCTCCACTTT.

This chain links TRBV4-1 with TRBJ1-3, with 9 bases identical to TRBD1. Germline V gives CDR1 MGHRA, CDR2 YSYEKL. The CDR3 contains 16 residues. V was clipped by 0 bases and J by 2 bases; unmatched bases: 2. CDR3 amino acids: CASSQEQGATGNTIYF. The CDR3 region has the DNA TGCGCCAGCAGCCAAGAACAGGGGGCGACTGGAAACACCATATATTTT.

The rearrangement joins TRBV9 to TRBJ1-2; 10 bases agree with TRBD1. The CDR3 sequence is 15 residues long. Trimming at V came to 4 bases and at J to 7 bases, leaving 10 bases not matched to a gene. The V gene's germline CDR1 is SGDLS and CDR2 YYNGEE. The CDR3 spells CASSFRDRGTGGYTF. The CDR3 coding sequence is TGTGCCAGCAGCTTCCGGGACAGGGGAACGGGTGGCTACACCTTC.

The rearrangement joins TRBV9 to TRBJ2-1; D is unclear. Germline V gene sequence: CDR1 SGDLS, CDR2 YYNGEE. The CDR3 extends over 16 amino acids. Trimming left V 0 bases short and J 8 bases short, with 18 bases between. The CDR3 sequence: CASSVESPPSNDEQFF. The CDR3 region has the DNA TGTGCCAGCAGCGTAGAATCCCCTCCGAGTAACGATGAGCAGTTCTTC.

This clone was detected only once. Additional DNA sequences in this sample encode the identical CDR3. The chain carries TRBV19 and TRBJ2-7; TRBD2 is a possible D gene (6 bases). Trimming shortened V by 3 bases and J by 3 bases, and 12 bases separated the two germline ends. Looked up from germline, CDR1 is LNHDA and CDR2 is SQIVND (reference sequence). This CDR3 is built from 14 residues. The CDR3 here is CASSIGTGDYEQYF. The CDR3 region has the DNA TGTGCCAGTAGTATTGGGACGGGGGACTACGAGCAGTACTTC.

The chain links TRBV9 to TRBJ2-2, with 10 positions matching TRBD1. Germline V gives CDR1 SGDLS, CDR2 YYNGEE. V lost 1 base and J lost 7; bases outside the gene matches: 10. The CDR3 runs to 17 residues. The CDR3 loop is CASSVSRGQGKIGELFF. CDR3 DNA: TGTGCCAGCAGCGTATCCAGGGGACAGGGGAAGATCGGGGAGCTGTTTTTT.

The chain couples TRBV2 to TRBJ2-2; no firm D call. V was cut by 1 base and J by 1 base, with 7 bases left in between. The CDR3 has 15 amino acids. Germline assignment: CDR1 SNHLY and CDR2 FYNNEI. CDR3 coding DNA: TGTGCCAGCAGTGAAGGAACAGTGAACACCGGGGAGCTGTTTTTT. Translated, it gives CASSEGTVNTGELFF.